What follows are 25 T cell receptor beta chains derived from one specimen sequenced in a study of control samples from healthy donors and cancer patients. TCRdb's table, derived via immunoSEQ multiplex PCR, lists solely in-frame clones and lacks some. The data hold some 100,000 clones, with about 80% observed a single time. The sample consisted of blood. The receptors derive from a woman in her twenties or thirties in good health.

The chain is built from TRBV3-1 (or the pseudogene TRBV3-2) and TRBJ1-4; TRBD1 might be the D (6 bases). The V end lost 2 bases, the J end lost 5 bases, and 18 bases lay between the germline ends. The germline V gene encodes CDR1 LGHDT and CDR2 YNNKEL (reference sequence). The CDR3 runs 17 residues. The CDR3 DNA is TGTGCCAGCAGCCAACGGGGGCTCGGACTAAAAAATGAAAAACTGTTTTTT. Protein sequence: CASSQRGLGLKNEKLFF.

This clone was recorded only once. The chain uses TRBV6-5 and TRBJ2-3; 7 bases agree with TRBD2. Germline CDR1 and CDR2: MNHEY and SVGAGI. This CDR3 is built from 13 residues. V shed 6 bases, J shed 6 bases, and the junction held 6 bases outside the gene matches. The DNA for the CDR3 is TGTGCCAGCAGGGGGGGGGACTTGGATACGCAGTATTTT. It translates to CASRGGDLDTQYF.

J is TRBJ2-3 and V is TRBV14, with unresolved D. This CDR3 has 11 amino acids. CDR1 and CDR2 from the germline V gene are SGHDN and FVKESK. Deletions cut 1 base from V and 7 bases from J, with 3 bases between. The CDR3 nucleotides read TGTGCCAGCAGCCAAGTTTATACGCAGTATTTT. Translation gives CASSQVYTQYF. The variable domain in full, completed from reference TRBV14 and TRBJ2-3, reads EAGVTQFPSHSVIEKGQTVTLRCDPISGHDNLYWYRRVMGKEIKFLLHFVKESKQDESGMPNNRFLAERTGGTYSTLKVQPAELEDSGVYFCASSQVYTQYFGPGTRLTVL.

This clone was found a few times. This sequence joins TRBV5-5 and TRBJ2-7; TRBD2 is a possible D gene (6 bases). Germline V lookup: CDR1 SGHKS, CDR2 YYEKEE (reference sequence). V was shortened by 1 base and J by 5 bases, with 10 bases between the two germline ends. The CDR3 loop spans 13 amino acids. The CDR3 sequence: CASSLYAGHEQYF. DNA for the CDR3: TGTGCCAGCAGCTTGTATGCGGGACACGAGCAGTACTTC. The variable domain in full, completed from reference TRBV5-5 and TRBJ2-7, reads DAGVTQSPTHLIKTRGQQVTLRCSPISGHKSVSWYQQVLGQGPQFIFQYYEKEERGRGNFPDRFSARQFPNYSSELNVNALLLGDSALYLCASSLYAGHEQYFGPGTRLTVT.

This clone was found once. The chain has TRBV27 and TRBJ2-3; the D gene is possibly TRBD1 (5 bases). Between the trimmed V and J ends, which lost 0 bases and 3 bases, there was a span of 13 bases. Germline CDR1 reads MNHEY; CDR2 reads SMNVEV (reference sequence). This CDR3 has 16 amino acids. The DNA for the CDR3 is TGTGCCAGCAGTTTATCGGTGCAGGGCCCGACAGATACGCAGTATTTT. Amino acids: CASSLSVQGPTDTQYF.

The chain joins TRBV19 to TRBJ1-2; a possible D gene is TRBD1 (6 bases). Germline V gene sequence: CDR1 LNHDA, CDR2 SQIVND (reference sequence). The CDR3 length is 14 residues. Deletions cut 10 bases from V and 7 bases from J, with 22 bases between. The CDR3 reads CAIEVQGPGGGYTF. CDR3 coding DNA: TGTGCCATAGAGGTACAGGGTCCGGGGGGTGGCTACACCTTC.

The genes are TRBV6-5 and TRBJ1-4, with 8 positions matching TRBD1. The CDR3 contains 14 residues. J lost 8 bases, V lost 6 bases, and 8 bases had no gene match. Per the germline V gene, CDR1 is MNHEY and CDR2 is SVGAGI. CDR3 DNA: TGTGCCAGCAGGAAGGCAGGGGGCTGGGAAAAACTGTTTTTT. Translating gives CASRKAGGWEKLFF.

V is TRBV7-9 and J is TRBJ2-7; D might be TRBD1 (5 bases). This CDR3 spans 11 amino acids. Germline assignment: CDR1 SEHNR and CDR2 FQNEAQ (reference sequence). Deletions cut 5 bases from V and 6 bases from J, with 8 bases between. The CDR3 coding sequence is TGTGCCAGCAGCGGGGCAATCGAGCAGTACTTC. This translates into CASSGAIEQYF.

This clone has more than one count but fewer than ten. The V call is TRBV9, the J call TRBJ1-1; possible D gene TRBD1, 5 bases. Germline-derived CDR1 and CDR2 are SGDLS and YYNGEE. CDR3 size: 14 residues. Trimming removed 0 bases at V and 4 bases at J, with 10 bases between. The CDR3 spells CASSVAPGGTEAFF. The DNA of the CDR3 is TGTGCCAGCAGCGTAGCCCCTGGGGGCACTGAAGCTTTCTTT.

The V call is TRBV29-1, the J call TRBJ2-3; 8 nucleotides align to TRBD1. Germline V gene sequence: CDR1 SQVTM, CDR2 ANQGSEA. The CDR3 totals 11 residues. After removal of 6 bases from V and 9 bases from J, the junction contained 5 bases not matched to a gene. The CDR3 region has the DNA TGCAGCGTGCAGGGGGCGGGCACGCAGTATTTT. Protein sequence: CSVQGAGTQYF.

This clone was observed a few times. The DNA of the CDR3 is TGTGCCAGCAGCCCAGGGGTCTGGGGGGGAACCCAAGAGACCCAGTACTTC. Protein: CASSPGVWGGTQETQYF. The chain has TRBV7-2 and TRBJ2-5; maybe TRBD2 (7 bases). This CDR3 has 17 residues. Germline CDR1 SGHTA, CDR2 FQGNSA. V was pared by 5 bases and J by 1 base, with 20 bases between.

V usage is TRBV7-9 and J usage is TRBJ2-7; possibly TRBD2 for D (5 bases). The germline V and J ends were trimmed by 5 bases and 7 bases, with 18 bases remaining between them. This CDR3 is built from 14 residues. Germline CDR1 and CDR2: SEHNR and FQNEAQ (reference sequence). The CDR3 nucleotides are TGTGCCAGCAGCCCAAGGGCCGGCGGCGGGGAGCAGTACTTC. Protein: CASSPRAGGGEQYF.

The chain employs TRBV21-1 and TRBJ1-6; TRBD1 is taken as the D call from the table, unchecked against the DNA. TRBV21-1 is a recognized pseudogene. This CDR3 spans 14 amino acids. CDR3 protein: CARTGESYNSPLHF. The CDR3, as DNA: TGTGCCAGGACAGGGGAATCCTATAATTCACCCCTCCACTTT.

Here the CDR3 reads CASSQGMGANYGYTF. Here the CDR3 DNA reads TGTGCCAGCAGCCAAGGAATGGGTGCTAACTATGGCTACACCTTC. The chain employs TRBV3-1 (or the pseudogene TRBV3-2) and TRBJ1-2; D unclear. CDR3 length: 15 residues. Germline CDR1 is LGHDT and CDR2 is YNNKEL (reference sequence). V dropped 1 base and J dropped 0 bases, with 9 bases sitting between them.

This clone was found a few times. This chain connects TRBV9 to TRBJ2-1; the D gene could be TRBD1 or TRBD2 (9 bases each). The CDR3 runs 16 residues. Germline-derived CDR1 and CDR2 are SGDLS and YYNGEE. V gave up 3 bases and J gave up 10 bases, with 23 bases separating them. The CDR3 sequence is CASSARDRALAGEQFF. In nucleotides, the CDR3 is TGTGCCAGCAGCGCACGGGACAGGGCCCTAGCGGGGGAGCAGTTCTTC.

This chain connects TRBV5-6 to TRBJ2-7; D is unclear. The ends were cut back, 4 bases at V and 0 bases at J, with 11 bases in the middle. CDR3 length equals 14 residues. Looked up from germline, CDR1 is SGHDT and CDR2 is YYEEEE. The CDR3 sequence is CASSGAGSSYEQYF. CDR3 bases: TGTGCCAGCAGCGGTGCAGGAAGCTCCTACGAGCAGTACTTC.

The chain joins TRBV11-2 to TRBJ2-5, with 10 bases fitting TRBD1. The length of the CDR3 is 17 residues. With 5 bases clipped from V and 4 bases from J, the junction kept 13 bases outside the gene matches. Germline V lookup: CDR1 SGHAT, CDR2 FQNNGV. The CDR3 DNA sequence: TGTGCCAGCAGCCTCGCGATCGCAGGACAGGGGGGAGAGACCCAGTACTTC. This translates into CASSLAIAGQGGETQYF.

This clone was counted only a few times. This chain joins TRBV24-1 and TRBJ2-1, with a possible D match to TRBD2 (8 bases). From germline, CDR1 is KGHDR and CDR2 SFDVKD. The CDR3 contains 16 residues. V lost 4 bases and J lost 9, with 21 bases in between. The CDR3 DNA sequence: TGTGCCACCAGTGAAGCGGGGGACAGAGGGGCCAGTGAGCAGTTCTTC. The encoded protein is CATSEAGDRGASEQFF.

V is TRBV21-1 and J is TRBJ1-1. TRBV21-1 is annotated as a pseudogene. The CDR3 covers 12 residues. As DNA, the CDR3 is TGTGCCAGCAGCATCCCTTTCCCTTTGGCTTTCTTT. Its protein is CASSIPFPLAFF.

The chain recombines TRBV19 with TRBJ2-7; D not certain. Trimming removed 7 bases at V and 2 bases at J, with 6 bases between. Germline V gene sequence: CDR1 LNHDA, CDR2 SQIVND (reference sequence). The length of the CDR3 is 11 residues. This CDR3 reads CASTNAYEQYF. The CDR3 bases are TGTGCCAGTACCAACGCCTACGAGCAGTACTTC.

This clone was detected a few times. The chain carries TRBV18 and TRBJ2-1; D is undetermined. CDR3 length equals 13 residues. Germline V gene data show CDR1 as KGHSH and CDR2 as LQKENI. V lost 6 bases to trimming and J lost 5 bases, with 11 bases between them. CDR3 DNA sequence: TGTGCCAGCTCCCCGAATTTGGACAATGAGCAGTTCTTC. This gives the protein CASSPNLDNEQFF.

The CDR3 DNA follows: TGCGCCAGCAGCCAAGCTTATACTAGGGGATTAATCACGCAGTATTTT. Protein product: CASSQAYTRGLITQYF. The V gene is TRBV4-3, the J gene TRBJ2-3; perhaps D is TRBD1 or TRBD2 (5 bases each). CDR3 size: 16 residues. Germline V CDR1 and CDR2: LGHNA, YSLEER. V was trimmed by 1 base and J by 9 bases, leaving 20 bases between them.

CDR3 in amino acids: CASSLALSETQYF. CDR3 sequence (DNA): TGTGCCAGTAGTTTAGCCCTGTCAGAGACCCAGTACTTC. The genes are TRBV19 and TRBJ2-5; no reliable D call. Germline V gene data show CDR1 as LNHDA and CDR2 as SQIVND (reference sequence). Trimming cost V 5 bases and J 4 bases, with 11 bases left between them. The CDR3 sequence is 13 residues long.

This clone was observed a few times. The chain combines TRBV6-2 or TRBV6-3 with TRBJ1-3; D unresolved. The V end lost 4 bases, the J end lost 0 bases, and 10 bases lay between the germline ends. The CDR3 spans 15 residues. Germline V gene data show CDR1 as MNHEY and CDR2 as SVGEGT. The CDR3 DNA follows: TGTGCCAGCAGTTTCCCTCAATACTCTGGAAACACCATATATTTT. Its translation: CASSFPQYSGNTIYF.

This chain uses TRBV7-8 with TRBJ1-2; 8 bases match TRBD1. Germline V gene lookup returns CDR1 SGHVS and CDR2 FQNEAQ. After removal of 4 bases from V and 1 base from J, the junction contained 5 bases not matched to a gene. The length of the CDR3 is 15 residues. Here the CDR3 DNA reads TGTGCCAGCAGCTCTCGGACAGGGAATAACTATGGCTACACCTTC. Translation gives CASSSRTGNNYGYTF.